This is a list of T cell receptor beta chains from one sample in a study of long-term antiretroviral therapy in people with HIV. Assay used: immunoSEQ multiplex PCR; TCRdb lists only in-frame clones, some missing. Among about 11,000 clones listed, about 88% were seen once. The sequences come from unsorted PBMCs, collected about 7 years after starting antiretroviral therapy. Receptors originate from a man aged 45-65 years with HIV. Both conserved end residues are part of each CDR3. Each record gives: clone size, J gene, V gene, D gene, CDR3 protein, CDR3 DNA. A D gene is named only where the DNA matches it firmly. Size is omitted from some rows. Given values are once, few, many or a class for expanded clones.

.	TRBJ1-4	TRBV7-9	.	CASSWEEKKLFF	TGTGCCAGCAGCTGGGAGGAGAAAAAACTGTTTTTT
.	TRBJ2-7	TRBV2	TRBD1	CASSEYQGATYEQYF	TGTGCCAGCAGTGAATACCAGGGGGCAACCTACGAGCAGTACTTC
.	TRBJ1-6	TRBV30	.	CAWRKDGLNSPLHF	TGTGCCTGGAGGAAGGACGGTCTTAATTCACCCCTCCACTTT
.	TRBJ2-7	TRBV5-1	TRBD2	CASSLAWGGGYEQYF	TGCGCCAGCAGCTTGGCGTGGGGCGGGGGTTACGAGCAGTACTTC
.	TRBJ1-1	TRBV19	.	CASSSGLGTEAFF	TGTGCCAGTAGTTCAGGGTTGGGCACTGAAGCTTTCTTT
.	TRBJ2-2	TRBV11-3	TRBD1	CASSPDRGKGELFF	TGTGCCAGCAGCCCCGACAGGGGCAAAGGGGAGCTGTTTTTT
.	TRBJ1-1	TRBV5-4	TRBD1	CASSWGQGEAFF	TGTGCCAGCAGCTGGGGACAGGGGGAAGCTTTCTTT
.	TRBJ2-2	TRBV7-7	.	CASSLEVPGELFF	TGTGCCAGCAGCTTAGAGGTACCCGGGGAGCTGTTTTTT
.	TRBJ1-1	TRBV4-2	.	CASSQGERMNTEAFF	TGTGCCAGCAGCCAAGGGGAACGGATGAACACTGAAGCTTTCTTT
.	TRBJ2-7	TRBV4-2	.	CASSQGGENEQYF	TGTGCCAGCAGCCAAGGGGGAGAAAACGAGCAGTACTTC
.	TRBJ2-7	TRBV7-9	.	CASSQDLGRYEQYF	TGTGCCAGCAGCCAGGATCTGGGGCGCTACGAGCAGTACTTC
.	TRBJ2-3	TRBV11-3	.	CASSSITGLDTQYF	TGTGCCAGCAGCTCAATAACCGGTCTTGATACGCAGTATTTT
once	TRBJ2-4	TRBV10-1	.	CASSPRQPGDIQYF	TGCGCCAGCAGCCCCCGACAACCAGGGGACATTCAGTACTTC
.	TRBJ1-4	TRBV21-1	.	CASGQTGWRSEKLFF	TGTGCCAGCGGTCAGACAGGGTGGAGGAGTGAAAAACTGTTTTTT
.	TRBJ1-6	TRBV27	.	CASSLSKTSPLHF	TGTGCCAGCAGTTTATCGAAGACTTCACCCCTCCACTTT
.	TRBJ2-7	TRBV11-2	TRBD1	CASSGEGLPGQISYEQYF	TGTGCCAGCAGCGGTGAGGGGCTCCCGGGACAGATCTCCTACGAGCAGTACTTC
.	TRBJ1-1	TRBV27	.	CASSVLKGPEAFF	TGTGCCAGCAGTGTTCTGAAGGGGCCGGAAGCTTTCTTT
once	TRBJ1-1	TRBV11-2	.	CASSLMSGAQTEAFF	TGTGCCAGCAGCTTAATGTCGGGGGCGCAGACTGAAGCTTTCTTT
few	TRBJ2-7	TRBV11-2	.	CASSLDASSPYEQYF	TGTGCCAGCAGCTTAGATGCGTCCAGCCCCTACGAGCAGTACTTC
.	TRBJ1-2	TRBV5-4	TRBD1	CASSYPGTGSFGYTF	TGTGCCAGCAGCTACCCCGGGACAGGGAGTTTCGGCTACACCTTC
.	TRBJ1-4	TRBV4-1	.	CASSQDSLLNEKLFF	TGCGCCAGCAGCCAAGACAGTCTACTTAATGAAAAACTGTTTTTT
.	TRBJ1-1	TRBV28	.	CASSLERGYAEAFF	TGTGCCAGCAGTTTAGAAAGGGGGTATGCTGAAGCTTTCTTT
.	TRBJ1-1	TRBV21-1	.	CASSSPVNTEAFF	TGTGCCAGCAGCTCACCCGTGAACACTGAAGCTTTCTTT
.	TRBJ1-5	TRBV27	TRBD1	CASSPGQVNQPQHF	TGTGCCAGCAGTCCGGGACAGGTCAATCAGCCCCAGCATTTT
.	TRBJ1-2	TRBV6-5	TRBD1	CASSTGQGGDGYTF	TGTGCCAGCAGTACGGGACAGGGGGGAGATGGCTACACCTTC
.	TRBJ2-5	TRBV11-3	.	CASRVRDAETQYF	TGTGCCAGCAGGGTGAGGGACGCAGAGACCCAGTACTTC
once	TRBJ1-1	TRBV29-1	.	CSVLGTALNTEAFF	TGCAGCGTCTTAGGGACCGCACTGAACACTGAAGCTTTCTTT
few	TRBJ1-2	TRBV6-1	.	CASTWGSYGYTF	TGTGCCAGCACTTGGGGTTCCTATGGCTACACCTTC
.	TRBJ2-3	TRBV7-9	.	CYRGGARTDTQYF	TGTTACCGTGGGGGGGCTCGTACAGATACGCAGTATTTT
.	TRBJ1-1	TRBV4-1	.	CASSPGNTEAFF	TGCGCCAGCAGCCCAGGGAACACTGAAGCTTTCTTT
few	TRBJ1-4	TRBV4-1	.	CASSQPRLIRGEKLFF	TGCGCCAGCAGCCAGCCTCGTCTTATTAGGGGTGAAAAACTGTTTTTT
.	TRBJ1-2	TRBV19	.	CASSMGQSAIGYTF	TGTGCCAGTAGTATGGGGCAGTCCGCCATCGGCTACACCTTC
.	TRBJ2-7	TRBV6-6	.	CASSYSGAYLYEQYF	TGTGCCAGCAGTTACTCGGGGGCCTACCTTTACGAGCAGTACTTC
.	TRBJ2-5	TRBV13	.	CASSLKTERQETQYF	TGTGCCAGCAGCTTAAAAACAGAACGGCAAGAGACCCAGTACTTC
.	TRBJ1-5	TRBV2	TRBD1	CASKPGQFEYSNQPQHF	TGTGCCAGCAAACCGGGACAGTTCGAATATAGCAATCAGCCCCAGCATTTT
.	TRBJ2-7	TRBV10-1	.	CASSSGAHEQYF	TGCGCCAGCAGCTCCGGGGCCCACGAGCAGTACTTC
.	TRBJ2-1	TRBV5-6	TRBD2	CASSWRVDSGVDEQFF	TGTGCCAGCAGCTGGAGGGTGGATAGCGGGGTCGATGAGCAGTTCTTC
once	TRBJ1-2	TRBV5-1	TRBD1	CASSPEPDRVVSYGYTF	TGCGCCAGCAGCCCCGAGCCGGACAGGGTGGTTAGCTATGGCTACACCTTC
few	TRBJ1-2	TRBV5-6	.	CASSLGRGDYGYTF	TGTGCCAGCAGCTTAGGCAGGGGAGACTATGGCTACACCTTC
.	TRBJ2-2	TRBV7-9	.	CASSPTTTPGPGELFF	TGTGCCAGCAGCCCAACGACTACTCCGGGGCCCGGGGAGCTGTTTTTT
.	TRBJ1-5	TRBV27	.	CASSFGSGQPQHF	.
.	TRBJ1-1	TRBV4-1	.	CASSQTGNTEAFF	TGCGCCAGCAGCCAAACCGGGAACACTGAAGCTTTCTTT
.	TRBJ2-3	TRBV5-1	.	CASSLASPPSTDTQYF	TGCGCCAGCAGCTTGGCCTCTCCTCCCAGCACAGATACGCAGTATTTT
few	TRBJ2-2	TRBV6-5	TRBD1	CASSWVTGDKGELFF	TGTGCCAGCAGTTGGGTCACAGGGGATAAAGGGGAGCTGTTTTTT
.	TRBJ1-1	TRBV27	.	CASSWGGNTEAFF	TGTGCCAGCAGTTGGGGAGGGAACACTGAAGCTTTCTTT
.	TRBJ1-2	TRBV5-5	TRBD1	CASSLEGAVNYGYTF	TGTGCCAGCAGCTTGGAGGGGGCGGTAAACTATGGCTACACCTTC
.	TRBJ2-3	TRBV29-1	.	CSVEDQGRDTDTQYF	TGCAGCGTTGAAGATCAGGGGAGGGACACAGATACGCAGTATTTT
once	TRBJ1-5	TRBV27	.	CASSLSRTLNQPQHF	TGTGCCAGCAGTTTATCGCGGACACTTAATCAGCCCCAGCATTTT
few	TRBJ2-3	TRBV14	.	CASSQRLVVRDTQYF	TGTGCCAGCAGCCAAAGACTGGTGGTGAGAGATACGCAGTATTTT
.	TRBJ2-7	TRBV6-1	TRBD2	CASSILAGSSYEQYF	TGTGCCAGCTCGATTTTAGCGGGGAGCTCCTACGAGCAGTACTTC
once	TRBJ1-2	TRBV5-4	TRBD1	CASSPGQVSIVYTF	TGTGCCAGCAGCCCGGGACAGGTCAGCATCGTCTACACCTTC
.	TRBJ2-1	TRBV19	.	CASSISRDNNEQFF	TGTGCCAGTAGTATTAGCAGGGATAACAATGAGCAGTTCTTC
.	TRBJ2-7	TRBV10-3	TRBD2	CAIGAGTNSYEQYF	TGTGCCATCGGCGCCGGGACTAACTCCTACGAGCAGTACTTC
.	TRBJ1-1	TRBV28	TRBD1	CASSFNRGGAFF	TGTGCCAGCAGTTTCAACAGGGGGGGAGCTTTCTTT
once	TRBJ2-7	TRBV5-6	.	CASSFQGRYEQYF	TGTGCCAGCAGCTTCCAGGGCCGCTACGAGCAGTACTTC
.	TRBJ2-1	TRBV7-3	TRBD2	CASSPSGGPPQDEQFF	TGTGCCAGCAGCCCTAGCGGGGGACCCCCTCAGGATGAGCAGTTCTTC
.	TRBJ2-7	TRBV6-5	.	CASSYRLNLYEQYF	TGTGCCAGCAGTTACCGCCTAAACCTCTACGAGCAGTACTTC
.	TRBJ2-7	TRBV10-3	.	CASTGNPYEQYF	TGTGCCTCTACAGGGAACCCCTACGAGCAGTACTTC